Listed below are T cell receptor beta chains from one sample, sequenced in a study of T cell repertoires in cytomegalovirus infection. These receptors lack a known antigen. MiXCR, applied by TCRdb to the reads, yields one record per CDR3 protein. In the table there are about 830,000 distinct CDR3 sequences, about 30% of which are singletons. This material consisted of cultured CD8+ T cells from PBMCs, taken from culture after CMV antigen stimulation. These receptors were collected from a human donor in good health (CMV status not recorded). Some clones in this sample may be carry-over from other donors' samples. The conserved cysteine and the conserved F or W are not part of the CDR3 here.

V: TRBV10-3
J: TRBJ2-5
CDR3: ATCPGQGLERGTQY

V: TRBV7-6
J: TRBJ2-2
CDR3: ASSFLQGGNTGELF

V: TRBV29-1
J: TRBJ1-1
CDR3: STRRDSVNTEAF

V: TRBV2
J: TRBJ1-1
CDR3: ASSEWTVNTEAF

V: TRBV4-2
J: TRBJ2-3
CDR3: VSSQVERDTQY

V: TRBV27
J: TRBJ2-7
CDR3: ASSLSAREGGPYEQY

V: TRBV5-6
J: TRBJ1-1
CDR3: ASSERGQGVLNTEAF

V: TRBV2
J: TRBJ1-1
CDR3: ASWYDKDSLNTEAF

V: TRBV6-2/TRBV6-3
J: TRBJ2-1
CDR3: ASSYPMGGGDYNEQF

V: TRBV6-6
J: TRBJ1-1
CDR3: ASSYSPPQQPRLVNTEAF

V: TRBV10-3
J: TRBJ2-5
CDR3: AISESDSGGRVVESQY

V: TRBV7-9
J: TRBJ1-2
CDR3: ASSSDRRGYT

V: TRBV6-5
J: TRBJ1-2
CDR3: ASSYSRQAANYGYT

V: TRBV12-3/TRBV12-4
J: TRBJ1-1
CDR3: ASKRTGGNTEAF

V: TRBV6-5
J: TRBJ1-1
CDR3: ASFGTPNLHTEAF

V: TRBV20-1
J: TRBJ2-1
CDR3: SAPNIRDRVNEQF

V: TRBV7-4
J: TRBJ2-5
CDR3: ASSARDRSSQETQY

V: TRBV7-2
J: TRBJ2-7
CDR3: ASSLEGTSGEAITYLGYEQY

V: TRBV7-3
J: TRBJ2-5
CDR3: ASSLGRGLTEEETQY

V: TRBV20-1
J: TRBJ1-6
CDR3: SARGVDNSPLH

V: TRBV11-2
J: TRBJ2-3
CDR3: ASIKGLAGSTDTQY

V: TRBV5-4
J: TRBJ1-6
CDR3: ASRLDNSPLH

V: TRBV7-4
J: TRBJ2-4
CDR3: ASSLDTGGSGNIQY

V: TRBV20-1
J: TRBJ1-5
CDR3: SATKGGGDVQPQH

V: TRBV29-1
J: TRBJ2-2
CDR3: SAQGGEDTGDLF

V: TRBV4-2
J: TRBJ2-5
CDR3: ASSQDRGGPGTQY

V: TRBV4-1
J: TRBJ2-7
CDR3: ASSQGATLASYEQY

V: TRBV14
J: TRBJ1-2
CDR3: ASSQEPRGQGGYT

V: TRBV5-1
J: TRBJ2-1
CDR3: ASSTGQGNDEQF

V: TRBV7-2
J: TRBJ1-2
CDR3: ASSLDGTSREAP

V: TRBV6-1
J: TRBJ2-3
CDR3: ASSKQGPRSDTQY

V: TRBV7-9
J: TRBJ1-5
CDR3: ASSPQSGRPQH

V: TRBV6-6
J: TRBJ1-1
CDR3: ASSYTQTGKDTEAF

V: TRBV5-5
J: TRBJ2-7
CDR3: ASTTGTSVVHEQY

V: TRBV7-6
J: TRBJ1-3
CDR3: ASSWVRGQTSGNTIY